This is a list of T cell receptor beta chains from one sample in a study of cytomegalovirus exposure and HLA in healthy donors. Repertoires were generated with immunoSEQ multiplex PCR, while TCRdb's copy carries only in-frame clones and drops some. The sample lists 150,000 to 200,000 clones; 65% to 85% were seen once. Sequencing was performed on PBMCs. The origin of the receptors is a man aged 35-49 years in good health and CMV-seropositive. Both conserved end residues are part of each CDR3.

CDR3 protein	V gene	J gene
CASNEGGDSPLHF	TRBV6-4	TRBJ1-6
CASSARTGIKGRYEQYF	TRBV2	TRBJ2-7
CASGSSGNTIYF	TRBV12-5	TRBJ1-3
CASRGRGPYGYTF	TRBV7-2	TRBJ1-2
CASSPLGNLGLETQYF	TRBV7-3	TRBJ2-5
CASSQDSAVYGYTF	TRBV4-1	TRBJ1-2
CASSPTGTGRDTEAFF	TRBV5-8	TRBJ1-1
CAISEIVDQPQHF	TRBV10-3	TRBJ1-5
CASSQAATRGITNTEAFF	TRBV4-1	TRBJ1-1
CASSQGTDEKLFF	TRBV4-1	TRBJ1-4
CASSIAGDYNEQFF	TRBV9	TRBJ2-1
CASSQSRGQIYEQYF	TRBV14	TRBJ2-7
CASSEPGGSGEQYF	TRBV6-1	TRBJ2-7
CASAGQNNQPQHF	TRBV6-5	TRBJ1-5
CASSPNRVRYEQYF	TRBV6-5	TRBJ2-7
CASSEGGGADEQFF	TRBV6-1	TRBJ2-1
CASSDRVQPQHF	TRBV6-6	TRBJ1-5
CASSREWDTQYF	TRBV12-5	TRBJ2-3
CASSPQVTEAFF	TRBV6-6	TRBJ1-1
CASSPGMTNYGYTF	TRBV6-5	TRBJ1-2
CASSRGQGDNSPLHF	TRBV6-5	TRBJ1-6
CASSEQGVANYGYTF	TRBV2	TRBJ1-2
CASSWDRDGEQYF	TRBV19	TRBJ2-7
CASSLETGTYGYTF	TRBV5-5	TRBJ1-2
CASSLFSSGGAETQYF	TRBV5-4	TRBJ2-5
CASSVGGGQYNEQFF	TRBV9	TRBJ2-1
CASRLTGGGTEAFF	TRBV27	TRBJ1-1
CASSQDGVGQGNEKLFF	TRBV4-2	TRBJ1-4
CASSLQTGTSYEQYF	TRBV7-6	TRBJ2-7